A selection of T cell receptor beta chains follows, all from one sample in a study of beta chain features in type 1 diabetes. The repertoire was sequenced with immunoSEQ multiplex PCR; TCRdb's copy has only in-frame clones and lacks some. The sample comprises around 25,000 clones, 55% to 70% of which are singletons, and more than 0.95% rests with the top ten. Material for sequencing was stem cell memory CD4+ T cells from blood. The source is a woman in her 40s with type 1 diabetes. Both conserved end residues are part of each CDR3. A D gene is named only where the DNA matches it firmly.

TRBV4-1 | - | CASSQDSTLNEQFF
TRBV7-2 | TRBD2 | CASSLAGLAGWDEQFF
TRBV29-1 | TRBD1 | CSVEAWTGAPNYGYTF
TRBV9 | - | CASSVAPGGNEKLFF
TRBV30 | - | CAWSAASANEQYF
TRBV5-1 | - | CASSFNDGTNTEAFF
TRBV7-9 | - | CASSFYRNSYNEQFF
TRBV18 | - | CASSPQSEETGELFF
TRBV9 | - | CASSAGPEGEQYF
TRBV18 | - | CASSPMGRVIDGTEAFF
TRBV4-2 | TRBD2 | CASSQGTSGGLGTGELFF
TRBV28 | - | CASSLQGLDAFF
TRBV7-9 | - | CASSFTGIGDTQYF
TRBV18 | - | CASSPVFGGYEQYF
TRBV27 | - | CASSFRTPGGIQPQHF
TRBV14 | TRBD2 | CASSQGSRSGGEQFF
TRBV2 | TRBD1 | CASSQFEDRGEQYF
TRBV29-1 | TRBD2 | CSVETSGSGYNEQFF
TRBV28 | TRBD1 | CASSFGSQGATEKLFF
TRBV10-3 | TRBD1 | CAISDLQGVNTEAFF
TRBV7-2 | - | CASSLGLVYNEQYF
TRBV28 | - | CASRVPGQNTEAFF
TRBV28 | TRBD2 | CASSPRTSGYNEQFF
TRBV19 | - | CASSGVSSYEQYF
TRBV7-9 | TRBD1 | CASSIGQANTEAFF
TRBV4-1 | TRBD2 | CASSQAGTSGDNEQFF
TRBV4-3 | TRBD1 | CASSPNRGTNEKLFF
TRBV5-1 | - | CASSLFEQNTGELFF
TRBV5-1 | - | CASSSSDIANTEAFF
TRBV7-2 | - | CASSSPRQLLGGYTF
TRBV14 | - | CASSQGHRLNTEAFF
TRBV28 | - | CASSFGGQEGWITEAFF
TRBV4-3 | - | CASSLDSSTQQFF
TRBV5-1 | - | CASSSSGDTGELFF
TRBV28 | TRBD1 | CASSPDRGNGYTF
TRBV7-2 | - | CASSLGGEVGQPQHF
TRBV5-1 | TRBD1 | CASSLRSRGQGQSGNEKLFF
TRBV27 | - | CASRGGVDSPLHF
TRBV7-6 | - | CASSLIGITGELFF
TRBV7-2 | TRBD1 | CASSSRTGVGYTF
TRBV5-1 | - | CASLHRAEEDEKLFF
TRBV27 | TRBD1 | CASSSQTGDSPLHF
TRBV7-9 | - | CASSPRGGAYNEQFF
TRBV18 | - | CASSPSESGNEQFF
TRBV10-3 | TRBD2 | CAISGTSGGERSEQYF
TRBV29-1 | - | CSVEQRTEQFF
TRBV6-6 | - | CASSYSTGTNEKLFF
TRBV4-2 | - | CASSFTGVTEAFF
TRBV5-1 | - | CASSLAGTTTNEKLFF
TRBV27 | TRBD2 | CASSLSGTSSYEQYF
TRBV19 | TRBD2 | CASSSSGELLNTGELFF
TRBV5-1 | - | CASSLDRKGWAFF
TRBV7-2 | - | CASSGDSSTDTQYF
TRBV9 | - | CASSVVGGNNEKLFF
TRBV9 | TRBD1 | CASSPQGARPGANVLTF